This T cell receptor (beta chain) was sequenced in a study of blood T cell repertoires in COVID-19. Study-level background: Samples of COVID-19 (acute and convalescent) were obtained from the United States, Italy and Spain. From T cells, B-cell-depleted T cells, or PBMCs came the material, which was cDNA or gDNA.

Original methodology: Scientists estimated how many nucleated cells there were by amplifying reference gene primers. Only in-frame clones appear in the TCRdb table, and some are missing; sequencing was by immunoSEQ multiplex PCR. V, J and clone size reflect that table, while D and trimming were determined from the DNA. In the table there are roughly 73,000 clones, approximately 91% of which are singletons. The CDR3 is 14 residues long. The germline V and J ends were trimmed by 10 bases and 4 bases, with 18 bases remaining between them. The germline V gene encodes CDR1 SGHRS and CDR2 YFSETQ. Material: peripheral blood. The sequence was collected from a man between 65 and 80 years old with active or convalescent COVID-19. The rearrangement uses TRBV5-1 and TRBJ1-3; D gene unclear. The CDR3 DNA follows: TGCGCCTCCAGCTTGACGGGGTGGGGAAACACCATATATTTT. Translated, it gives CASSLTGWGNTIYF.